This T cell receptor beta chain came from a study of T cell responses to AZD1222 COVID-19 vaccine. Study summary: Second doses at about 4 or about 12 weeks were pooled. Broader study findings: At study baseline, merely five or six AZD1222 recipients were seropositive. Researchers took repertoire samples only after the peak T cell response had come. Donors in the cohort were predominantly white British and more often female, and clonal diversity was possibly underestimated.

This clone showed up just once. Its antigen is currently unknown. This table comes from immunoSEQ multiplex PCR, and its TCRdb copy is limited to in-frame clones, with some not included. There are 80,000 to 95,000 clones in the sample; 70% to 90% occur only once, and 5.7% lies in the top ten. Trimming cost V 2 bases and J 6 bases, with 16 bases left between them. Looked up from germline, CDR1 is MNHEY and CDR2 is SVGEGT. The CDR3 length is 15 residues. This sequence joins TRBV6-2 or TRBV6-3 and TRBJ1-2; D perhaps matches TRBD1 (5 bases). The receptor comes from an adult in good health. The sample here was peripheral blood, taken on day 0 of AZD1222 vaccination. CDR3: CASSYEPAAGNGYTF. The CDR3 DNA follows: TGTGCCAGCAGTTACGAGCCCGCGGCAGGGAATGGCTACACCTTC.